This passage covers 3 T cell receptor beta chains from one sample sequenced in a study of blood T cell repertoires in COVID-19. The protocol was immunoSEQ multiplex PCR, while the TCRdb copy is restricted to in-frame clones and leaves out a portion. Among roughly 300,000 clones listed, around nine tenths were seen once. Sample: PBMCs or T cells enriched from blood (not recorded which). All receptors derive from a young woman who had recovered from COVID-19.

This clone was observed once. The chain joins TRBV7-2 to TRBJ1-2, with D tentatively TRBD1 (6 bases). V was pared by 3 bases and J by 2 bases, with 13 bases between. Germline lookup yields CDR1 SGHTA and CDR2 FQGNSA. This CDR3 is built from 15 residues. CDR3 DNA sequence: TGTGCCAGCAGCTTGGAGGGGGGGGTAAACTATGGCTACACCTTC. Protein: CASSLEGGVNYGYTF.

V is TRBV11-2 and J is TRBJ1-3; tentative D call: TRBD1 (5 bases). V was pared by 2 bases and J by 0 bases, with 11 bases between. This CDR3 spans 16 amino acids. The germline V gene has CDR1 SGHAT and CDR2 FQNNGV. DNA of the CDR3: TGTGCCAGCAGCTTAACCGGCAGGGCCTCTGGAAACACCATATATTTT. Its protein product is CASSLTGRASGNTIYF.

The rearrangement links TRBV10-3 to TRBJ2-1, with 9 bases matching TRBD2. Germline values: CDR1 ENHRY, CDR2 SYGVKD. The CDR3 has 15 amino acids. After removal of 7 bases from V and 7 bases from J, the junction contained 11 bases not matched to a gene. The chain's CDR3 is CAINPAGGHPNEQFF. The DNA of the CDR3 is TGTGCCATCAACCCAGCGGGGGGTCATCCAAATGAGCAGTTCTTC.